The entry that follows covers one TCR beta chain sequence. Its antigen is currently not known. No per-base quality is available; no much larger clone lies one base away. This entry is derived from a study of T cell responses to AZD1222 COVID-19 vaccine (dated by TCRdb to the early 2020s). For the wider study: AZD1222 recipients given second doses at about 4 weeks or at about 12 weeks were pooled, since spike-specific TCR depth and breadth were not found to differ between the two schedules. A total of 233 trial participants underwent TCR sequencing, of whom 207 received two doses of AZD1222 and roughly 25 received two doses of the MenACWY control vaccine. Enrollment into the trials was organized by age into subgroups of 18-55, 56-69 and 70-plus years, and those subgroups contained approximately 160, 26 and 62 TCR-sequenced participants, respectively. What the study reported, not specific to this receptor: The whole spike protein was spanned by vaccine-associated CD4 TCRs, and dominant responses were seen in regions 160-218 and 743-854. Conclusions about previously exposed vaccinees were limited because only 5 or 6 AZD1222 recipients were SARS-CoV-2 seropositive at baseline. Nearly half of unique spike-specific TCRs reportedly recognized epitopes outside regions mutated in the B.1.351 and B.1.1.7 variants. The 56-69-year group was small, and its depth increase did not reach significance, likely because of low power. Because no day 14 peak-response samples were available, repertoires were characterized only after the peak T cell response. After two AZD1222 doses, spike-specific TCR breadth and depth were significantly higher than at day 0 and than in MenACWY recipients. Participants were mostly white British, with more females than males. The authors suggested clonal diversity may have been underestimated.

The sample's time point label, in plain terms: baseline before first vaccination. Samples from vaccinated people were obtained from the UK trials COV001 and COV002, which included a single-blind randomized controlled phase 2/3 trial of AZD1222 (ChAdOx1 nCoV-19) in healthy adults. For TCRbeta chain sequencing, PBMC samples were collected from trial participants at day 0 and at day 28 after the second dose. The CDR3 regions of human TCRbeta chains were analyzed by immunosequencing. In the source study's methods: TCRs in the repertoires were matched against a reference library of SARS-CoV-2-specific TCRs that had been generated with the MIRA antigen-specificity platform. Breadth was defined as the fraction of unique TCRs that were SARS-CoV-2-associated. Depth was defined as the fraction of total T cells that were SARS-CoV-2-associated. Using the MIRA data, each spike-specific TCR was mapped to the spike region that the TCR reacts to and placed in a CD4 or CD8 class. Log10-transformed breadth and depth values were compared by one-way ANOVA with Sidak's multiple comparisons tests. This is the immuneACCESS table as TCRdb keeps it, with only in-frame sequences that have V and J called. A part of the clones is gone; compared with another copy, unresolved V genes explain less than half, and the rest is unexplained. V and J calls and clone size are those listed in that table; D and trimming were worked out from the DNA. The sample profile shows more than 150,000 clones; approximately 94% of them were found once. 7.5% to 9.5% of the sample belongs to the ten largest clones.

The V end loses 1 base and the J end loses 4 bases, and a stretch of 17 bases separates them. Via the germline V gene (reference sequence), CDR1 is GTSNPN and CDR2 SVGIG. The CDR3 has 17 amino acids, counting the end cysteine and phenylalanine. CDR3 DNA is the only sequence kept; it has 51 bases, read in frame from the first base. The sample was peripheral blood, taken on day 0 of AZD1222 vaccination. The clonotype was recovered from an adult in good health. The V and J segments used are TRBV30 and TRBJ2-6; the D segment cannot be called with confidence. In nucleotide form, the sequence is TGTGCCTGGAGTGGGGGTAGGGCAGCATCGGGGGCCAACGTCCTGACTTTC. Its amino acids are CAWSGGRAASGANVLTF.